Below, 24 T cell receptor beta chains from the same sample are listed, as sequenced in a study of tumor-infiltrating lymphocytes in oesophageal squamous cell carcinoma. In TCRdb, the PCR reads were re-called with MiXCR into one record per CDR3 protein. The table lists fewer than 15,000 distinct CDR3 sequences, around 50% of them singletons. The sample consisted of normal esophageal tissue next to the tumor. These receptors were collected from a male donor with esophageal squamous cell carcinoma.

This clonotype came up a few times. The chain recombines TRBV7-2 with TRBJ2-5; D remains ambiguous. CDR3 length equals 14 residues. CDR1 and CDR2 from the germline V gene are SGHTA and FQGNSA. V was pared by 2 bases and J by 5 bases, with 12 bases between. The CDR3 nucleotides read TGTGCCAGCAGCTTAATGGGAAGGGCTGAGACCCAGTACTTC. Protein: CASSLMGRAETQYF.

This clonotype was seen only a few times. V gene TRBV7-2 combines with J gene TRBJ2-7; D unresolved. The tail of the sequence fits TRBJ2-1 better, so the J call may be wrong. This CDR3 has 15 residues. In germline, CDR1 is SGHTA, CDR2 FQGNSA. Here the CDR3 DNA reads TGTGCCAGCAGCCCGAGTCAGTCACTCTACAATGAGCAGTTCTTC. This translates into CASSPSQSLYNEQFF.

The rearrangement links TRBV7-6 to TRBJ2-5; a weak D match, TRBD1 (5 bases). The J call is uncertain, as TRBJ2-1 better fits the DNA end. The CDR3 sequence is 15 residues long. Germline CDR1 and CDR2: SGHVS and FNYEAQ. The CDR3 DNA reads TGTGCCAGCAGCTTAGGGGGCTTGGTCAACAATGAGCAGTTCTTC. Encoded protein: CASSLGGLVNNEQFF.

This sequence joins TRBV10-3 and TRBJ2-1; TRBD1 matches at 10 bases. The CDR3 totals 14 residues. The V gene end was trimmed by 6 bases and the J gene end by 5 bases; junction bases not matched to a gene: 4. Germline assignment: CDR1 ENHRY and CDR2 SYGVKD. DNA for the CDR3: TGTGCCATCAGCACGGGACAGGGGAACAATGAGCAGTTCTTC. Translated: CAISTGQGNNEQFF.

By share, this clonotype counts as large. The chain has TRBV7-2 and TRBJ2-2; possible D gene TRBD2, 6 bases. The CDR3 covers 15 residues. Germline V gives CDR1 SGHTA, CDR2 FQGNSA. V shed 5 bases and J shed 7 bases, with 17 bases lying between them. CDR3 loop: CASSRGILEVGELFF. DNA for the CDR3: TGTGCCAGCAGCCGGGGGATTTTGGAAGTCGGGGAGCTGTTTTTT.

This rearrangement joins TRBV12-3 or TRBV12-4 to TRBJ1-4; 7 nucleotides agree with TRBD1. The CDR3 is made up of 17 amino acids. The junction had 12 bases not matched to a gene; V was cut back by 2 bases and J by 6 bases. Here the CDR3 DNA reads TGTGCCAGCAGTTTATGGCCTTTTGGGACAGAAGATGAAAAACTGTTTTTT. Its translation: CASSLWPFGTEDEKLFF.

By share, this clonotype counts as medium-sized. Here the CDR3 DNA reads TGTGCCAGCAGCTTGCTAGCGGGAGGACCGAACACCGGGGAGCTGTTTTTT. It specifies CASSLLAGGPNTGELFF. The chain employs TRBV7-9 and TRBJ2-2; 11 bases map to TRBD2. CDR1 is SEHNR and CDR2 is FQNEAQ in the germline V gene (reference sequence). The CDR3 is 17 amino acids. The ends lost 3 bases at V and 0 bases at J; junction bases unmatched: 3.

This clonotype showed up many times. J is TRBJ2-7 and V is TRBV6-1; TRBD2 might be the D (6 bases). Trimming shortened V by 6 bases and J by 3 bases, and 12 bases separated the two germline ends. The CDR3 is 13 amino acids. Germline V gene data show CDR1 as MNHNS and CDR2 as SASEGT. CDR3 protein: CASSSGVFYEQYF. The CDR3, as DNA: TGTGCCAGCAGCTCGGGAGTATTCTACGAGCAGTACTTC.

V gene TRBV5-1 combines with J gene TRBJ1-2, with 10 nucleotides matching TRBD1. TRBJ2-7 matches the DNA end more closely, so the J call is doubtful. The CDR3 consists of 13 residues. Germline V gives CDR1 SGHRS, CDR2 YFSETQ. The CDR3 bases are TGCGCCAGCTCCGGGACAGGGGATAGAGAGCAGTACTTC. Translated: CASSGTGDREQYF.

This sequence joins TRBV12-3 or TRBV12-4 and TRBJ2-3; D is ambiguous. TRBJ1-1 explains the end of the DNA better; the J call may be wrong. The CDR3 covers 12 residues. CDR3 DNA sequence: TGTGCCAGCAGTTTGGCTGGGGCTGAAGCTTTCTTT. Its protein is CASSLAGAEAFF.

This rearrangement joins TRBV7-2 to TRBJ2-5, with a weak D call TRBD1 (6 bases). The end of the DNA fits TRBJ2-1 better, so the J call may be wrong. Germline V gives CDR1 SGHTA, CDR2 FQGNSA. CDR3 length: 17 amino acids. CDR3 amino acids: CASSLFGNRVGDNEQFF. The CDR3 DNA is TGTGCCAGCAGCTTATTTGGGAACAGGGTTGGAGACAATGAGCAGTTCTTC.

In this sample, this clonotype turned up many times. This may arise from a read error, as a much more abundant clone is one base away. V gene TRBV7-3 combines with J gene TRBJ2-5; a weak D match, TRBD2 (6 bases). CDR1 is SGHTA, CDR2 FQGTGA, per germline. Trimming took 2 bases from V and 11 from J, leaving 18 bases between them. The CDR3 runs 14 residues. The CDR3 nucleotides are TGTGCCAGCAGCTTAGGACTAAATGTGGGTGAGCAGTACTTC. Protein product: CASSLGLNVGEQYF.

This clonotype was seen more than once but under ten times. The chain carries TRBV7-6 and TRBJ2-1; no clear D gene. This CDR3 contains 12 residues. The germline V gene encodes CDR1 SGHVS and CDR2 FNYEAQ. Deletions cut 7 bases from V and 6 bases from J, with 10 bases between. The CDR3 reads CASTLGPNEQFF. The CDR3 region has the DNA TGTGCCAGCACTCTAGGGCCCAATGAGCAGTTCTTC.

This clonotype is a singleton in its sample. In this CDR3 the conserved last residue, phenylalanine or tryptophan, is missing, so a read error is likely. This sequence joins TRBV18 and TRBJ2-5; D not resolved. Germline V CDR1 and CDR2: KGHSH, LQKENI. V lost 3 bases and J 3 bases, leaving 8 bases between the germline ends. There are 13 residues in the CDR3. The CDR3 DNA reads TGTGCCAGCTCACCGAACAGAGAAGAGACCCAGTACTTA. Translated, it gives CASSPNREETQYL.

Judged by abundance, this clonotype is large (0.1 to 1%). V is TRBV7-6 and J is TRBJ1-2; no firm D call. V was clipped by 6 bases and J by 3 bases, with 8 bases between them. CDR3 length: 12 amino acids. Germline V lookup: CDR1 SGHVS, CDR2 FNYEAQ. The CDR3 region has the DNA TGTGCCAGCAGGGTAGACTACTATGGCTACACCTTC. It translates to CASRVDYYGYTF.

This clonotype was seen more than once but under ten times. Since no conserved phenylalanine or tryptophan closes the CDR3, a read error is the likely cause. It is unclear where the CDR3 begins or ends on the DNA, so no DNA is shown, and the CDR3 is as TCRdb lists it. This sequence joins TRBV27 and TRBJ2-1; the tabulated D call, TRBD2, remains unverified against the DNA. Germline CDR1 is MNHEY and CDR2 is SMNVEV (reference sequence). The CDR3 contains 8 residues when both ends are counted. CDR3 residues: CASSFIGG.

This clonotype is categorized as medium-sized. It is unclear where the CDR3 begins or ends on the DNA, so no DNA is shown, and the CDR3 is as TCRdb lists it. The CDR3 is CISVPEGQSNYGYTF. V gene TRBV7-5 combines with J gene TRBJ1-2; the listed D gene, TRBD1, was not tested against the DNA. TRBV7-5 is assigned pseudogene status. The CDR3 is 15 amino acids long, termini counted.

There are a few counts of this clonotype. The gene calls are TRBV7-2 and TRBJ2-1; D remains ambiguous. The CDR3 runs 16 residues. Trimming pared 2 bases from V and 2 bases from J, leaving 13 bases between. Per the germline V gene, CDR1 is SGHTA and CDR2 is FQGNSA. The CDR3 region is CASSLLLSGPYNEQFF. The CDR3 region has the DNA TGTGCCAGCAGCTTACTCCTCTCCGGTCCCTACAATGAGCAGTTCTTC.

The chain recombines TRBV28 with TRBJ2-3, with no clear D. The CDR3 is 14 amino acids. Germline CDR1 is MDHEN and CDR2 is SYDVKM. The germline V and J ends were trimmed by 2 bases and 2 bases, with 8 bases remaining between them. The CDR3 DNA is TGTGCCAGCAGTTTACAGCGTTACACAGATACGCAGTATTTT. It is translated as CASSLQRYTDTQYF.

There are many counts of this clonotype. The chain combines TRBV4-2 with TRBJ2-3, with 8 bases identical to TRBD2. Trimming at V came to 1 base and at J to 0 bases, leaving 3 bases not matched to a gene. The CDR3 has 16 amino acids. From germline, CDR1 is LGHNA and CDR2 YNFKEQ. DNA for the CDR3: TGTGCCAGCAGCCAAGGAGCGGGGGCTAGCACAGATACGCAGTATTTT. This encodes CASSQGAGASTDTQYF.

The V gene is TRBV11-2, the J gene TRBJ2-7; D is unclear. Germline CDR1 and CDR2: SGHAT and FQNNGV. Trimming left V 2 bases short and J 0 bases short, with 5 bases between. The CDR3 runs 13 residues. The CDR3 nucleotides are TGTGCCAGCAGCTTATGGTTCTCCTACGAGCAGTACTTC. Protein product: CASSLWFSYEQYF.

This rearrangement joins TRBV6-2 or TRBV6-3 to TRBJ2-3; 10 nucleotides agree with TRBD2. The DNA matches TRBJ2-1 better at its end, which makes the J call doubtful. The CDR3 contains 14 residues. The V gene's germline CDR1 is MNHEY and CDR2 SVGEGT. Written as DNA, the CDR3 is TGTGCCAGCTGGGCATCTAGCGGGAGCAATGAGCAGTTCTTC. Protein product: CASWASSGSNEQFF.

There are many counts of this clonotype. J is TRBJ2-3 and V is TRBV7-3; D is possibly TRBD2 (6 bases). V gave up 2 bases and J gave up 2 bases, with 20 bases separating them. The CDR3 consists of 18 residues. Germline V lookup: CDR1 SGHTA, CDR2 FQGTGA. This CDR3 is CASSLESGVGHATDTQYF. The CDR3 DNA is TGTGCCAGCAGCTTAGAGTCGGGAGTGGGGCACGCCACAGATACGCAGTATTTT.

The genes are TRBV12-3 or TRBV12-4 and TRBJ2-5; 7 bases are shared with TRBD1. The CDR3 consists of 11 residues. Trimming removed 7 bases from V and 5 bases from J; junction bases left unmatched: 1. As DNA, the CDR3 is TGTGCCAGCAAGACAGGGGAGACCCAGTACTTC. Translated: CASKTGETQYF.